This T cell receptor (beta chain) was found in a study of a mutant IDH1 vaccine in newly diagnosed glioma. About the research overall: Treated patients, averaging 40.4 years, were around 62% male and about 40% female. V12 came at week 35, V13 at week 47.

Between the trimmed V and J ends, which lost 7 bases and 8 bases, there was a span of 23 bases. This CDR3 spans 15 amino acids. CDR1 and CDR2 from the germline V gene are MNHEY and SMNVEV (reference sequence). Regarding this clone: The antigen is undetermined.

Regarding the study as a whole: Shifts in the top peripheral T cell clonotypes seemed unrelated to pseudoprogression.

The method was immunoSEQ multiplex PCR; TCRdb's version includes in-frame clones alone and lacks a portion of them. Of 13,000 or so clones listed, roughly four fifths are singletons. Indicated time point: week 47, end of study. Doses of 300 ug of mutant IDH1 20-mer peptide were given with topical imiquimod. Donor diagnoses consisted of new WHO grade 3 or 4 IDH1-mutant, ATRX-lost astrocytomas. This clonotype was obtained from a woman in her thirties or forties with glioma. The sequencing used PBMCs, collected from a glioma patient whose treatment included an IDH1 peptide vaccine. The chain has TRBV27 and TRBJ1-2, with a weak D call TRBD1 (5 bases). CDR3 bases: TGTGCCAGCACTCAGGCAGGTCCCGCGAGGGGCGGCTACACCTTC. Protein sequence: CASTQAGPARGGYTF.